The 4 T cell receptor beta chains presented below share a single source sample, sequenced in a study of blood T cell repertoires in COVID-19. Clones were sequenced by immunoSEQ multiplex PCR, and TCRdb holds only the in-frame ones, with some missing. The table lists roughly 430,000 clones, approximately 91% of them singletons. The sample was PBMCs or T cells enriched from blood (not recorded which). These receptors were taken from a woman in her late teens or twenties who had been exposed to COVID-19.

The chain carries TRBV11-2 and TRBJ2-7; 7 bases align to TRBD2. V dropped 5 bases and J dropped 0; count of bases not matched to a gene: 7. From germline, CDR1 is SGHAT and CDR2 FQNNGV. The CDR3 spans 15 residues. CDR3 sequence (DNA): TGTGCCAGCAGCCGGAGCGGGGAGACCTCCTACGAGCAGTACTTC. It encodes CASSRSGETSYEQYF.

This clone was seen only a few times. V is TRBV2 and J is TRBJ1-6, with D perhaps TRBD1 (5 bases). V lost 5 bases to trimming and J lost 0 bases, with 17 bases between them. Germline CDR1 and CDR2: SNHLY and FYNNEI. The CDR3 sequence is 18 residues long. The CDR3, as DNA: TGTGCCAGCAGTAGTCCTCCGGGGGGGAGCTCCTATAATTCACCCCTCCACTTT. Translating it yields CASSSPPGGSSYNSPLHF.

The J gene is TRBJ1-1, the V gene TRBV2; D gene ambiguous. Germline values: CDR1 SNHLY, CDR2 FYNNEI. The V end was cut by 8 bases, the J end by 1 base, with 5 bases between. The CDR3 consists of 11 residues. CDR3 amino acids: CASRGNTEAFF. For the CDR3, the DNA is TGTGCCAGCCGGGGGAACACTGAAGCTTTCTTT.

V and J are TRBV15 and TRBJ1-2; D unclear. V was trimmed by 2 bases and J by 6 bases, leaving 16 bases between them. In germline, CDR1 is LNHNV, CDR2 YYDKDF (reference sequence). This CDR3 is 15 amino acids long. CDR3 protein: CATSRSPMLEDGYTF. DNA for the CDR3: TGTGCCACCAGCAGATCGCCCATGTTGGAGGATGGCTACACCTTC. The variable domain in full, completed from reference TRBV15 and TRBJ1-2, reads DAMVIQNPRYQVTQFGKPVTLSCSQTLNHNVMYWYQQKSSQAPKLLFHYYDKDFNNEADTPDNFQSRRPNTSFCFLDIRSPGLGDTAMYLCATSRSPMLEDGYTFGSGTRLTVV.